These 29 T cell receptor beta chains originate from one sample sequenced in a study of T cell changes during pregnancy in multiple sclerosis. Profiling relied on immunoSEQ multiplex PCR, and the TCRdb table lists in-frame clones only, not all of them. The table shows 40,000 or so clones, with 91% occurring only once. The input for sequencing was CD8+ T cells from peripheral blood mononuclear cells, taken in the second trimester of pregnancy. These TCRs come from a female donor with multiple sclerosis, enrolled in a pregnancy study.

This clone was observed once. The rearrangement uses TRBV27 and TRBJ2-1; TRBD2 might be the D (5 bases). Germline V gives CDR1 MNHEY, CDR2 SMNVEV (reference sequence). CDR3 length: 14 amino acids. Between the trimmed V and J ends, which lost 4 bases and 0 bases, there was a span of 7 bases. In DNA, the CDR3 is TGTGCCAGCAGTTGGGAGAGCTCCTACAATGAGCAGTTCTTC. It codes for CASSWESSYNEQFF.

The J gene is TRBJ2-2, the V gene TRBV4-1, with 12 bases aligning to TRBD1. V shed 4 bases, J shed 6 bases, and the junction held 6 bases outside the gene matches. CDR1 and CDR2 (germline): MGHRA, YSYEKL. The CDR3 sequence is 16 residues long. The CDR3 region is CASSPGGTGGPGELFF. In DNA, the CDR3 is TGCGCCAGCAGCCCGGGGGGGACAGGGGGCCCCGGGGAGCTGTTTTTT.

The chain employs TRBV28 and TRBJ1-1; 9 bases map to TRBD1. Germline V CDR1 and CDR2: MDHEN, SYDVKM. This CDR3 is built from 16 residues. V dropped 5 bases and J dropped 8; count of bases not matched to a gene: 15. The CDR3 protein is CASSPQGAYFRYEAFF. CDR3 coding DNA: TGTGCCAGCAGTCCACAGGGGGCATATTTCCGTTACGAAGCTTTCTTT.

As DNA, the CDR3 is TGCGCCAGCAGCGGACAGGGGGCACATGAAAAACTGTTTTTT. It codes for CASSGQGAHEKLFF. The chain uses TRBV5-1 and TRBJ1-4; 11 bases align to TRBD1. This CDR3 comprises 14 residues. Germline-derived CDR1 and CDR2 are SGHRS and YFSETQ. Unmatched junction bases numbered 2, after V lost 4 bases and J lost 6 bases.

The rearrangement joins TRBV5-8 to TRBJ2-1; TRBD2 matches at 8 bases. V lost 3 bases to trimming and J lost 0 bases; unmatched junction nucleotides: 5. Germline V gene lookup returns CDR1 SGHTS and CDR2 YDEGEE. The CDR3 has 16 amino acids. CDR3 sequence: CASSSIAGSSYNEQFF. The CDR3 DNA sequence: TGTGCCAGCAGCTCAATAGCGGGAAGCTCCTACAATGAGCAGTTCTTC.

This chain uses TRBV23-1 with TRBJ1-1, with D possibly matching TRBD1 (6 bases). TRBV23-1 is labeled an ORF, and its function is uncertain. Trimming removed 3 bases at V and 2 bases at J, with 22 bases between. The CDR3 runs 18 residues. CDR3 in amino acids: CASSHPSRDNHLNTEAFF. Here the CDR3 DNA reads TGCGCCAGCAGTCACCCCAGCCGGGACAACCACCTCAACACTGAAGCTTTCTTT.

For the CDR3, the DNA is TGTGCCAGCGGAATGACAGGATTCTACAATGAGCAGTTCTTC. This codes for CASGMTGFYNEQFF. V usage is TRBV27 and J usage is TRBJ2-1; tentative D call: TRBD1 (6 bases). Germline-derived CDR1 and CDR2 are MNHEY and SMNVEV (reference sequence). The ends were cut back, 8 bases at V and 3 bases at J, with 14 bases in the middle. The CDR3 totals 14 residues.

In regard to this clone: The junction differs from germline at one of its ends, possibly a read error. The CDR3 region has the DNA TGCGCCAGCAGCCAAGGTGTGAACTCTAAGGGACAGCGATTT. Residues: CASSQGVNSKGQRF. The rearrangement uses TRBV4-3 and TRBJ1-3, with 7 bases identical to TRBD1. The germline CDR1 and CDR2 sequences are LGHNA and YSLEER. The CDR3 is 14 residues long.

The chain couples TRBV2 to TRBJ2-1; D possibly corresponds to TRBD2 (5 bases). V was cut by 3 bases and J by 1 base, with 10 bases left in between. There are 15 residues in the CDR3. Looked up from germline, CDR1 is SNHLY and CDR2 is FYNNEI. The CDR3 loop is CASSDEGNSYNEQFF. CDR3 DNA sequence: TGTGCCAGCAGTGATGAGGGTAATTCCTACAATGAGCAGTTCTTC.

J is TRBJ2-5 and V is TRBV15; no firm D call. The CDR3 is made up of 15 amino acids. Germline V gene sequence: CDR1 LNHNV, CDR2 YYDKDF (reference sequence). The V and J ends lost 5 bases and 2 bases respectively, with 15 bases between them. CDR3 loop: CATSAVGRGQETQYF. CDR3 nucleotides: TGTGCCACCAGCGCGGTTGGCAGAGGACAAGAGACCCAGTACTTC.

V usage is TRBV7-3 and J usage is TRBJ2-1; unclear D gene. The CDR3 runs to 14 residues. Trimming pared 0 bases from V and 3 bases from J, leaving 6 bases between. The germline V gene encodes CDR1 SGHTA and CDR2 FQGTGA. The CDR3 nucleotides read TGTGCCAGCAGCTTAACCCATGTCTACAATGAGCAGTTCTTC. It specifies CASSLTHVYNEQFF.

The V and J genes are TRBV27 and TRBJ1-1, with 10 bases fitting TRBD1. Germline V gene lookup returns CDR1 MNHEY and CDR2 SMNVEV (reference sequence). The CDR3 consists of 15 residues. J was trimmed by 2 bases and V by 3 bases; bases with no gene match: 3. Here the CDR3 DNA reads TGTGCCAGCAGTTTGACAGGGGGCGCAAACACTGAAGCTTTCTTT. Translating it yields CASSLTGGANTEAFF.

This sequence joins TRBV5-1 and TRBJ2-1, with 16 bases that match TRBD2. This CDR3 contains 17 residues. The junction had 7 bases not matched to a gene; V was cut back by 1 base and J by 9 bases. The V gene's germline CDR1 is SGHRS and CDR2 YFSETQ. The CDR3 nucleotides read TGCGCCAGCAGCTTGTGGGGACTAGCGGGAGGGCCAAGTGAGCAGTTCTTC. Its protein is CASSLWGLAGGPSEQFF.

CDR3 sequence (DNA): TGTGCCAGCAGTGAATGGCTAGGAAGCGAGCAGTACTTC. Encoded protein: CASSEWLGSEQYF. The V call is TRBV6-1, the J call TRBJ2-7, with D unclear. V gave up 2 bases and J gave up 6 bases, with 11 bases separating them. This CDR3 is 13 amino acids long. The germline V gene has CDR1 MNHNS and CDR2 SASEGT.

The gene calls are TRBV7-9 and TRBJ2-5; TRBD2 is a possible D gene (6 bases). Per the germline V gene, CDR1 is SEHNR and CDR2 is FQNEAQ (reference sequence). The length of the CDR3 is 14 residues. Trimming cost V 5 bases and J 6 bases, with 16 bases left between them. The CDR3: CASSRGLAMKTQYF. The CDR3 DNA is TGTGCCAGCAGCCGGGGACTTGCCATGAAGACCCAGTACTTC.

This chain links TRBV25-1 with TRBJ2-1; 8 nucleotides line up with TRBD1. The germline CDR1 and CDR2 sequences are MGHDK and SYGVNS. Trimming cost V 9 bases and J 8 bases; bases outside gene matches: 6. The length of the CDR3 is 12 residues. This CDR3 reads CASGQGAYEQFF. CDR3 DNA sequence: TGTGCCAGTGGGCAGGGGGCCTATGAGCAGTTCTTC.

The chain is built from TRBV9 and TRBJ2-2; no clear D. The germline V gene has CDR1 SGDLS and CDR2 YYNGEE. This CDR3 is 13 amino acids long. V lost 0 bases and J lost 8, with 8 bases in between. CDR3 residues: CASSVGAEGELFF. The CDR3 DNA reads TGTGCCAGCAGCGTAGGGGCTGAGGGGGAGCTGTTTTTT.

V gene TRBV23-1 combines with J gene TRBJ1-2; D not resolved. TRBV23-1 is reported as an ORF; its role is uncertain. Trimming removed 9 bases at V and 4 bases at J, with 9 bases between. This CDR3 is 11 amino acids long. CDR3: CARRFCYGYTF. As DNA, the CDR3 is TGCGCCAGGCGGTTTTGCTATGGCTACACCTTC.

The chain couples TRBV6-5 to TRBJ1-4; TRBD1 matches at 8 bases. This CDR3 is built from 12 residues. The V and J ends lost 5 bases and 12 bases, in that order; junction bases with no gene match: 5. Germline V CDR1 and CDR2: MNHEY, SVGAGI. The CDR3 DNA is TGTGCCAGCAGTGTTGGACAGGGCCAACTGTTTTTT. Translation: CASSVGQGQLFF.

The chain couples TRBV29-1 to TRBJ1-2, with 7 positions matching TRBD1. Germline V gene data show CDR1 as SQVTM and CDR2 as ANQGSEA. V lost 7 bases, J lost 1 base, and 6 bases stayed unmatched. This CDR3 comprises 13 residues. The CDR3 is CSDRDSVNYGYTF. DNA of the CDR3: TGCAGCGACCGGGACAGCGTTAACTATGGCTACACCTTC.

The CDR3 nucleotides read TGTGCCAGCAGCTTTACAGGGTACTCTGAAGCTTTCTTT. Its protein product is CASSFTGYSEAFF. This chain links TRBV5-6 with TRBJ1-1; D is perhaps TRBD1 (6 bases). This CDR3 region has 13 residues. V lost 2 bases and J lost 6, with 11 bases in between. The germline gives CDR1 SGHDT, CDR2 YYEEEE. The entire variable domain, with the rest obtained from reference TRBV5-6 and TRBJ1-1, is as follows: DAGVTQSPTHLIKTRGQQVTLRCSPKSGHDTVSWYQQALGQGPQFIFQYYEEEERQRGNFPDRFSGHQFPNYSSELNVNALLLGDSALYLCASSFTGYSEAFFGQGTRLTVV.

The rearrangement joins TRBV9 to TRBJ2-2; a weak D match, TRBD2 (6 bases). The germline V gene encodes CDR1 SGDLS and CDR2 YYNGEE. V was clipped by 6 bases and J by 3 bases, with 9 bases between them. The CDR3 has 13 amino acids. CDR3 sequence reads: CASKRRDTGELFF. The CDR3 DNA reads as TGTGCCAGCAAGAGGAGGGACACCGGGGAGCTGTTTTTT.

A word on this clone: Other DNA sequences in this sample translate to the same CDR3. CDR3 amino acids: CASSVGLAHLYEQYF. The CDR3 DNA is TGTGCCAGCAGCGTAGGGCTAGCTCATCTCTACGAGCAGTACTTC. The chain recombines TRBV9 with TRBJ2-7; D might be TRBD2 (5 bases). V was cut by 0 bases and J by 3 bases, with 13 bases left in between. The CDR3 is 15 amino acids. Germline CDR1 and CDR2: SGDLS and YYNGEE.

The chain carries TRBV9 and TRBJ1-2; TRBD1 agrees at 11 bases. The ends lost 4 bases at V and 4 bases at J; junction bases unmatched: 9. CDR1 is SGDLS, CDR2 YYNGEE, per germline. The CDR3 extends over 16 amino acids. The CDR3 spells CASSQGQGVVGYGYTF. The CDR3 nucleotides read TGTGCCAGCAGCCAGGGACAGGGGGTCGTCGGCTATGGCTACACCTTC.

The gene calls are TRBV29-1 and TRBJ2-7, with a possible D match to TRBD1 (7 bases). The CDR3 runs to 11 residues. Germline-derived CDR1 and CDR2 are SQVTM and ANQGSEA. Trimming shortened V by 5 bases and J by 5 bases, and 10 bases separated the two germline ends. This CDR3 is CSVPRGDEQYF. CDR3 coding DNA: TGCAGCGTTCCCAGGGGGGACGAGCAGTACTTC.

This chain connects TRBV2 to TRBJ2-1, with D perhaps matching TRBD2 (5 bases). Germline CDR1 SNHLY, CDR2 FYNNEI. Between the trimmed V and J ends, which lost 4 bases and 2 bases, there was a span of 12 bases. The CDR3 has 15 residues. The CDR3 region is CASSGGVAAYNEQFF. DNA of the CDR3: TGTGCCAGCAGTGGGGGAGTAGCTGCCTACAATGAGCAGTTCTTC.

The rearrangement joins TRBV6-4 to TRBJ2-5; TRBD2 agrees at 15 bases. Germline CDR1 is MRHNA and CDR2 is SNTAGT. Germline trimming cut 3 bases from V and 2 bases from J; bases unmatched to any gene: 1. The CDR3 has 16 amino acids. The CDR3 DNA reads as TGTGCCAGCAGTGAGGGACTAGCGGGAGGACAAGAGACCCAGTACTTC. It yields the protein CASSEGLAGGQETQYF.

This chain connects TRBV27 to TRBJ2-2; TRBD1 might be the D (5 bases). Germline-derived CDR1 and CDR2 are MNHEY and SMNVEV (reference sequence). This CDR3 is built from 16 residues. Trimming left V 6 bases short and J 5 bases short, with 19 bases between. The CDR3 is CASRQDRSLVTGELFF. The CDR3 nucleotides read TGTGCCAGCAGACAGGACCGGTCTTTAGTAACCGGGGAGCTGTTTTTT.

The chain is built from TRBV2 and TRBJ2-1; weak D call: TRBD1 (6 bases). Per germline, CDR1 SNHLY and CDR2 FYNNEI. V lost 10 bases and J lost 7, with 17 bases in between. This CDR3 has 13 residues. The CDR3 protein is CATRRLGANEQFF. CDR3 in DNA: TGTGCCACCCGAAGATTGGGGGCAAATGAGCAGTTCTTC.